This T cell receptor (beta chain) was captured by sequencing in a study of PD-1 blockade in classical Hodgkin lymphoma. Study results and caveats: Whatever underlies the repertoire differences (possibly disease activity or prior therapy) remains undefined.

Germline CDR1 KGHSH, CDR2 LQKENI. CDR3 length: 14 amino acids. Trimming removed 10 bases from V and 2 bases from J, with 14 bases in between. About this clone: Its antigen is unknown.

Using immunoSEQ multiplex PCR, the repertoire was profiled, and TCRdb retains in-frame clones only, with some absent. The table includes tens of thousands of clones, about 88% detected once. Time point in this sample: newly diagnosed, previously untreated cHL patient sample. Magnetic negative selection was used to purify CD4+ T cells from PBMCs that had been thawed. The TCR was taken from a human donor with classical Hodgkin lymphoma. Input material: CD4+ T cells from blood. The chain recombines TRBV18 with TRBJ2-2; D possibly uses TRBD1 or TRBD2 (5 bases each). This CDR3 reads CATTRDLNTGELFF. The DNA for the CDR3 is TGTGCCACCACCCGGGACCTTAACACCGGGGAGCTGTTTTTT.